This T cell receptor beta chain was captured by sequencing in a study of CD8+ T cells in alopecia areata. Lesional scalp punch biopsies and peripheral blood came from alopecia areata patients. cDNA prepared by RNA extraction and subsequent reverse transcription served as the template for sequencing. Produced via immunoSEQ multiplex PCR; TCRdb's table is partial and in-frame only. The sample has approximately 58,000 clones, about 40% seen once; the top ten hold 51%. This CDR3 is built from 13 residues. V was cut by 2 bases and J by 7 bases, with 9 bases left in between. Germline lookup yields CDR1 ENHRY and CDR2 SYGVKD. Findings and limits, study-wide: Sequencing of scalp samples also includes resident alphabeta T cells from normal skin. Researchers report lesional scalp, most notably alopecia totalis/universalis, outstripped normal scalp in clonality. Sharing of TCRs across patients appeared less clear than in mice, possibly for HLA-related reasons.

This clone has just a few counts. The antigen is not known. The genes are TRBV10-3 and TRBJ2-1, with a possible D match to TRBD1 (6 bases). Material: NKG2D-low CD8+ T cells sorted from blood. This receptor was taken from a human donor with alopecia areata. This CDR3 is CAISEHQGNEQFF. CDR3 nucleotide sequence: TGTGCCATCAGTGAGCATCAGGGGAATGAGCAGTTCTTC.